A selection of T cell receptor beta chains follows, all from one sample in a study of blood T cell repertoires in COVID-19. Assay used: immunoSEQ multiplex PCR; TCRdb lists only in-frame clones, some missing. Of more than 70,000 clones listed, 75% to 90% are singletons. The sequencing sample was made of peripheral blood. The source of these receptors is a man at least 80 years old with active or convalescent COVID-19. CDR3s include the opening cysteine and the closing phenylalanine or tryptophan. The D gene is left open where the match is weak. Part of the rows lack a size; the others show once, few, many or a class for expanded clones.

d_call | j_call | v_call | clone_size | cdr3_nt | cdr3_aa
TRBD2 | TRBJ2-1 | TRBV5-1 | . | TGCGCCAGCAGCTTGTCTCCTAGCGGGAGTGATGAGCAGTTCTTC | CASSLSPSGSDEQFF
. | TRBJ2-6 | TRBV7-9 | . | TGTGCCAGAGGGGCTGTGGGCTCTGGGGCCAACGTCCTGACTTTC | CARGAVGSGANVLTF
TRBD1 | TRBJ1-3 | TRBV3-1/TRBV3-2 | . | TGTGCCAGCAGCCAAGGGCAGGGGGGTTCCTCTGGAAACACCATATATTTT | CASSQGQGGSSGNTIYF
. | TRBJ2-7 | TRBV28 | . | TGTGCCAGCACTCCCGTGGGGGCCGGCGCGGCTGGCGAGCAGTACTTC | CASTPVGAGAAGEQYF
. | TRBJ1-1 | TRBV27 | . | TGTGCCAGCAGCCGGCGGGTGGGGTCGAATATGAACACTGAAGCTTTCTTT | CASSRRVGSNMNTEAFF
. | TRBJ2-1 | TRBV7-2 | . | TGTGCCGGGGGCCTGGGGAGGGCCAGGGTAGTAAATGAGCAGTTCTTC | CAGGLGRARVVNEQFF
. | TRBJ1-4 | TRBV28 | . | TGTGCCAGCACCAATCCGGGCGTCGGGAATAATGAAAAACTGTTTTTT | CASTNPGVGNNEKLFF
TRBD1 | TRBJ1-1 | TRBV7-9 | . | TGTGCCAGCAGACCGGGACAGGGAAAGGGGACTGAAGCTTTCTTT | CASRPGQGKGTEAFF
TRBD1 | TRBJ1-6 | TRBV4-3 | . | TGCGCCAGCAGACAAGGGACAGGTTCCAATTCACCCCTCCACTTT | CASRQGTGSNSPLHF
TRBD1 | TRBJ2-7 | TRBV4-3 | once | TGCGCCAGCAGCCAAAGAAGAACAGGGGCCTACGAGCAGTACTTC | CASSQRRTGAYEQYF
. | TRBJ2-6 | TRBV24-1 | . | TGTGCCACCAGCACCCCAGCGGTTGGGGCCAACGTCCTGACTTTC | CATSTPAVGANVLTF
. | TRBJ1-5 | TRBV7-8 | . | TGTGCCAGCAGCACCACAGGGAACCAGCCCCAGCATTTT | CASSTTGNQPQHF
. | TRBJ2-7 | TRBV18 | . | TGTGCCAGCTCTACACCAACAGGTTGGCAGGGACTCTCCTACGAGCAGTACTTC | CASSTPTGWQGLSYEQYF
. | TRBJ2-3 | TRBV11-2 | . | TGTGCCAGCAAAAGACTGACGATCACAGATACGCAGTATTTT | CASKRLTITDTQYF
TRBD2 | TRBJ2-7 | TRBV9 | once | TGTGCCAGCAGCGTGGCCGGGACTAGCGGCTACGAGCAGTACTTC | CASSVAGTSGYEQYF
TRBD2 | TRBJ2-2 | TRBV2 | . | TGTGCCAGCGGGACTAGCGGGAGCCGGAACACCGGGGAGCTGTTTTTT | CASGTSGSRNTGELFF
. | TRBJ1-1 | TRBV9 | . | TGTGCCAGCAGCCTCCGGACAGTAGGGACTGAAGCTTTCTTT | CASSLRTVGTEAFF
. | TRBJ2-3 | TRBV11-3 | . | TGTGCCAGCAGCTTCTCAGGGAACACAGATACGCAGTATTTT | CASSFSGNTDTQYF
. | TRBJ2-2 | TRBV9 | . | TGTGCCAGCAGCGACTACACCGGGGAGCTGTTTTTT | CASSDYTGELFF
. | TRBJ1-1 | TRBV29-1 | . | TGCAGCGTCGACTGGACAGAAAACATGAACACTGAAGCTTTCTTT | CSVDWTENMNTEAFF
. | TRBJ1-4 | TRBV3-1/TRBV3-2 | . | TGTGCCAGCAGCCAAGATAGAGGGGGGGCGGATGAAAAACTGTTTTTT | CASSQDRGGADEKLFF
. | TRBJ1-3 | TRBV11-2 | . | TGTGCCAGCAGCTTTTACTCTGGAAACACCATATATTTT | CASSFYSGNTIYF
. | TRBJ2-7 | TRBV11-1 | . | TGTGCCAGCAGTTTGACAGATACCTACGAGCAGTACTTC | CASSLTDTYEQYF
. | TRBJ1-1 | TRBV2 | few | TGTGCCAGCAGGAGCTTCATGAACACTGAAGCTTTCTTT | CASRSFMNTEAFF
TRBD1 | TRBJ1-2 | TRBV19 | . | TGTGCCAGTAGTACCGGACAGGGGGGCCTCTATGGCTACACCTTC | CASSTGQGGLYGYTF
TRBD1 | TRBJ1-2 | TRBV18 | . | TGTGCCAGCTCACCGCTGGCCGTAGGGACAGGGACTACTTATGGCTACACCTTC | CASSPLAVGTGTTYGYTF
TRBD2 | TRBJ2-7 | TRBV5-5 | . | TGTGCCAGCAGCTCACTAGCGGGAAGTGTATACGAGCAGTACTTC | CASSSLAGSVYEQYF
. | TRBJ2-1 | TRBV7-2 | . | TGTGCCAGCAGAGCCGTTGGTCTGAATGAGCAGTTCTTC | CASRAVGLNEQFF
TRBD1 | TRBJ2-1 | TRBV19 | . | TGTGCCAGTAGCCCACAGGGGGCGGGCGGCAATGAGCAGTTCTTC | CASSPQGAGGNEQFF
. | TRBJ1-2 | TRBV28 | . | TGTGCCAGCAATGCTTGGGGGGGCGCGAAAGGCTACACCTTC | CASNAWGGAKGYTF
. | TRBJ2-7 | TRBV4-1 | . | TGCGCCAGCAGCCAAGATCTCCCCGGGCCCGGACGGGGCGAGCAGTACTTC | CASSQDLPGPGRGEQYF